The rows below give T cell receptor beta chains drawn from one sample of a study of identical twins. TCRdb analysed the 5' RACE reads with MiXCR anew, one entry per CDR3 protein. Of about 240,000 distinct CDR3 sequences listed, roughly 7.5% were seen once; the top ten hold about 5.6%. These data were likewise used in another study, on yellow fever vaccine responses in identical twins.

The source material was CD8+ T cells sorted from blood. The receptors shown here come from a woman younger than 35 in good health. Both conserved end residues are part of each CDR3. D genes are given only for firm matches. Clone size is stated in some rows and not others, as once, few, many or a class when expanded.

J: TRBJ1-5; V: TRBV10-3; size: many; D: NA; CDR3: CAISLGPISNQPQHF; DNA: TGTGCCATCAGTTTGGGACCGATAAGCAATCAGCCCCAGCATTTT
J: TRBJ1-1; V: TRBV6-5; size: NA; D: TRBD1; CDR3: CASSSIGTDLYAFF; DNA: TGTGCCAGCAGTTCGATCGGGACAGATCTGTACGCTTTCTTT
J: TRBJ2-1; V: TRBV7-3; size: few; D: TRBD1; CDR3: CASSPSGTGIANEQFF; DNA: TGTGCCAGCAGCCCCTCCGGGACAGGGATTGCCAATGAGCAGTTCTTC
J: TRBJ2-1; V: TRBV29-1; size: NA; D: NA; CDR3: CSVTGGGWNEQFF; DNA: TGCAGCGTTACAGGGGGGGGTTGGAATGAGCAGTTCTTC
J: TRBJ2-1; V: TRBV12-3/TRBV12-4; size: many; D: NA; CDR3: CASSLVLRQLSLHNEQFF; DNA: TGTGCCAGCAGTTTAGTATTACGTCAACTCTCTCTCCACAATGAGCAGTTCTTC
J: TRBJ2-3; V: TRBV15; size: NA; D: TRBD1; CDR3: CATSVARGQGSDTQYF; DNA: TGTGCCACCAGCGTTGCGAGGGGACAGGGGTCTGATACGCAGTATTTT
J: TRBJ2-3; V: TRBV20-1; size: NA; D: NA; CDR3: CSARVGGPLSTDTQYF; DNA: TGCAGTGCTAGAGTAGGGGGACCCTTAAGCACAGATACGCAGTATTTT
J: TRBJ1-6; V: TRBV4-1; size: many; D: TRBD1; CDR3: CASSQGEGASYNSPLHF; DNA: TGCGCCAGCAGCCAAGGGGAGGGGGCATCCTATAATTCACCCCTCCACTTT
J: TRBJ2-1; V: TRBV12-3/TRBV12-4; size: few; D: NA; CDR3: CASSLVLVNEQFF; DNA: TGTGCCAGCAGTTTAGTACTAGTCAATGAGCAGTTCTTC
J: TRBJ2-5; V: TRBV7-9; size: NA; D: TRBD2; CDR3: CASRRGGEETQYF; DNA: TGTGCCAGCAGGCGGGGAGGGGAGGAGACCCAGTACTTC
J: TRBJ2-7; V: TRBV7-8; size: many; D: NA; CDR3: CASSAAEGTSYEQYF; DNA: TGTGCCAGCAGCGCCGCCGAGGGTACCTCCTACGAGCAGTACTTC
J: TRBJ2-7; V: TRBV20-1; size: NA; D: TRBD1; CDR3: CSARDRAYSSYEQYF; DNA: TGCAGTGCTAGGGACAGGGCCTACAGCTCCTACGAGCAGTACTTC